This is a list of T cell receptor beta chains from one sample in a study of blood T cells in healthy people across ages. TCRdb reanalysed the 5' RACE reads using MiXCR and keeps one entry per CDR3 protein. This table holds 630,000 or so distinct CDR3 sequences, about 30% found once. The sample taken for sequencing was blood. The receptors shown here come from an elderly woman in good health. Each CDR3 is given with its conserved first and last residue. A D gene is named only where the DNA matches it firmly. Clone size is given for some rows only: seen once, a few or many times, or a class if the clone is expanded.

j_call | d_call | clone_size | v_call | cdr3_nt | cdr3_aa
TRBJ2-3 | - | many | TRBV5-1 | TGCGCCAGCAGCTTGGCCGGGTTAGCGGATACGCAGTATTTT | CASSLAGLADTQYF
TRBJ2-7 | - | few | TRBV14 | TGTGCCAGCAGCCACAAGGGGGCCTACGAGCAGTACTTC | CASSHKGAYEQYF
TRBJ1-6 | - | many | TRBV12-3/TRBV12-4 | TGTGCCAGCAGTCTCTCTCGGAATTCACCCCTCCACTTT | CASSLSRNSPLHF
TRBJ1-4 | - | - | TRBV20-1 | TGCAGTGCTAGGGATCCGGGGGTGGATAATGAAAAACTGTTTTTT | CSARDPGVDNEKLFF
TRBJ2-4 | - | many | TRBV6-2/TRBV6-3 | TGTGCCAGCAGTTACTCGCAGCCGCTAGCCAAAAACATTCAGTACTTC | CASSYSQPLAKNIQYF
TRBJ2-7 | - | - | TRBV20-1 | TGCAGTGCTCGGCGACTTAGCTCCTACGAGCAGTACTTC | CSARRLSSYEQYF
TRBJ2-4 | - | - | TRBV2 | TGTGCCGGCAGTGAGTTCCTAGCCAAAAACATTCAGTACTTC | CAGSEFLAKNIQYF
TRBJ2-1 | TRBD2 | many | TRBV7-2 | TGTGCCAGCAGCCCTCGGGGGGGGGTGGGTAATGAGCAGTTCTTC | CASSPRGGVGNEQFF
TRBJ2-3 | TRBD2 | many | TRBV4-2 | TGTGCCAGCAGCCAAGGGGGAGGGGCTGTAGATACGCAGTATTTT | CASSQGGGAVDTQYF
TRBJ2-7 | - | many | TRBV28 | TGTGCCAGCGGAGACCGGACAGAGCAGTACTTC | CASGDRTEQYF
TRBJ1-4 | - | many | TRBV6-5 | TGTGCCAGCACCGGAAGGGACGGCACTAATGAAAAACTGTTTTTT | CASTGRDGTNEKLFF
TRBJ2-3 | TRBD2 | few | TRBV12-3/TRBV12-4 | TGTGCCAGCAGCTATAGCGGGGGGCCCACAGATACGCAGTATTTT | CASSYSGGPTDTQYF
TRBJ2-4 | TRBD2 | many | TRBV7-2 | TGTGCCAGCAGCGCACCGCCCGCGGGGGACATTCAGTACTTC | CASSAPPAGDIQYF
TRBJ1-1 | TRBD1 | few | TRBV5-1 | TGCGCCAGCAGAGACAGGGGGCAAAGAGGGAACACTGAAGCTTTCTTT | CASRDRGQRGNTEAFF
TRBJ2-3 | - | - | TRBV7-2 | TGTGCCAGCAGCCGGTCCCTAGGGACTAGCACAGATACGCAGTATTTT | CASSRSLGTSTDTQYF
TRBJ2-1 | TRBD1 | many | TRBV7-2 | TGTGCCAGCAGCTCTTCGGACGTACAGGGGAATGAGCAGTTCTTC | CASSSSDVQGNEQFF
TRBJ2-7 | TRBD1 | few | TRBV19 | TGTGCCAGTAGTATGACAGGGGGCGCTTTCGACGAGCAGTACTTC | CASSMTGGAFDEQYF
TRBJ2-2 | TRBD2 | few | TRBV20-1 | TGCAGTGCTAGAAGGACTAGCGGGGGGATCGGCGGGGAGCTGTTTTTT | CSARRTSGGIGGELFF
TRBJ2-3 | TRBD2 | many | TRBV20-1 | TGCAGTGCTAGACCACTAGCGGGGGGGGCAGATACGCAGTATTTT | CSARPLAGGADTQYF
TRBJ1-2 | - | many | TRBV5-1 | TGCGCCAGCAGCTTGTCCCAGGGATTAGGCTATGGCTACACCTTC | CASSLSQGLGYGYTF
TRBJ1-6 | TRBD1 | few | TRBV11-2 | TGTGCCAGCTCCCACCCCGGGACAGGAGTCTCACCCCTCCACTTT | CASSHPGTGVSPLHF
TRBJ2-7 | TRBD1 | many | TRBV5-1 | TGCGCCAGCACCAATCCGGGACAGGGATCCGAGCAGTACTTC | CASTNPGQGSEQYF
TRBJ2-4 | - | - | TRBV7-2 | TGTGCCAGCAGCTTAGATGGACTGCGAGCCAAAAACATTCAGTACTTC | CASSLDGLRAKNIQYF
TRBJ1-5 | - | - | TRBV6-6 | TGTGCCTGCAGTCAACAGGGAGGGAATCAGCCCCAGCATTTT | CACSQQGGNQPQHF
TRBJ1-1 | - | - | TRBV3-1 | TGTGCCAGCAGCCCCGGGACGGAGAACACTGAAGCTTTCTTT | CASSPGTENTEAFF
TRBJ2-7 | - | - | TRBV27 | TGTGCCAGCAGTATAGCAGGGGCCTACGAGCAGTACTTC | CASSIAGAYEQYF
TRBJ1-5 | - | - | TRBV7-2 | TGTGCCAGCAGCGCACGAGGGTGGGGGGCTAGCAATCAGCCCCAGCATTTT | CASSARGWGASNQPQHF
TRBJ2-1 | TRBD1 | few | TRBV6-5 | TGTGCCAGCAGTAGGACAGGGGATGACAATGAGCAGTTCTTC | CASSRTGDDNEQFF
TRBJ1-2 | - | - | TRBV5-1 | TGCGCCAGCAGCTTTAGGGGACAATGGGATGGCTACACCTTC | CASSFRGQWDGYTF
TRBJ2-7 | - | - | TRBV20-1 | TGCAGTGCTAGTTCCCCGAGGGGGGGGGCCTCCTACGAGCAGTACTTC | CSASSPRGGASYEQYF
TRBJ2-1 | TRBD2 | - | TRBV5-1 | TGCGCCAGCAGCTTGGCAGCGGGGGCCCGGGGTGAGCAGTTCTTC | CASSLAAGARGEQFF
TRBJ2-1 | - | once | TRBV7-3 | TGTGCCAGCGCTCCCCACCTCGCCGAATACAACGAGCAGTTCTTC | CASAPHLAEYNEQFF
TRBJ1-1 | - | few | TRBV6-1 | TGTGCCAGCAGCCCCGACGGGGGGTACACTGAAGCTTTCTTT | CASSPDGGYTEAFF
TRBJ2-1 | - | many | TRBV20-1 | TGCAGTGCCGGTAAAGCCGGGATAAGCGCCTATGAGCAGTTCTTC | CSAGKAGISAYEQFF
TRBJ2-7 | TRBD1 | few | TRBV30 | TGTGCCTGGAGTTATGGACAGGGGAGAGGTTACGAGCAGTACTTC | CAWSYGQGRGYEQYF
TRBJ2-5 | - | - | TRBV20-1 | TGCAGTGCTAGGCGGCAGACACAAGAGACCCAGTACTTC | CSARRQTQETQYF
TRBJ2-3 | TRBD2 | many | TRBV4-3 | TGCGCCAGCAGCCAAGATAGCGGGGGGGGGTCTAGCACAGATACGCAGTATTTT | CASSQDSGGGSSTDTQYF
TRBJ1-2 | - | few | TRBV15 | TGTGCCACCAGCAGAGGGGGGACTAACTATGGCTACACCTTC | CATSRGGTNYGYTF
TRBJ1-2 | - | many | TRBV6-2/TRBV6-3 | TGTGCCAGCAGCCTCGGGATTCTCTATGGCTACACCTTC | CASSLGILYGYTF
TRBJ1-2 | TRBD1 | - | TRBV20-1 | TGCAGTGCTAGCGGACAGGTGGGCCGAGGCTACACCTTC | CSASGQVGRGYTF
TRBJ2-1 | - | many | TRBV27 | TGTGCCAGCAGCCGCCCGCGGTCAGTTGAGCAGTTCTTC | CASSRPRSVEQFF
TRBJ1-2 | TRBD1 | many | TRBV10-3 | TGTGCCATCACCCAGGGGGCCTTCGGGGGCTACACCTTC | CAITQGAFGGYTF
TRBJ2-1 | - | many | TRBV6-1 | TGTGCCAGCAGTGAGCCCGGCCTAGTGGGGAATGAGCAGTTCTTC | CASSEPGLVGNEQFF
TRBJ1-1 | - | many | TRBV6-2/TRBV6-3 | TGTGCCAGCAGCCGTACTGGGACTTCTGAAGCTTTCTTT | CASSRTGTSEAFF
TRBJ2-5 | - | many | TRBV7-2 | TGTGCCAGCAGCTTCCTAAGGGGGGAGGGTAGAGAGACCCAGTACTTC | CASSFLRGEGRETQYF
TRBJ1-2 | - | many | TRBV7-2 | TGTGCCAGCAGCTCGACCGGGGAGGATGGCTACACCTTC | CASSSTGEDGYTF
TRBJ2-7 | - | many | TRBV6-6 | TGTGCCAGCAGTTTTCAGGGAACGGGCGAGCAGTACTTC | CASSFQGTGEQYF
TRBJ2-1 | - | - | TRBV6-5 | TGTGCCAGCAGTTACTCCGTCCAGGGCAATGAGCAGTTCTTC | CASSYSVQGNEQFF